This T cell receptor beta chain stems from a study of CD8 T cells in ankylosing spondylitis. Study-wide results and caveats: Within ankylosing spondylitis blood, a TCR beta motif made up of several highly homologous variants appeared to be characteristic. Significant enrichment of disease-linked clones was reportedly seen in matched ankylosing spondylitis synovial fluid. Some motif variants had been reported before (in reactive arthritis synovial fluid and blood). Disease-linked clones displayed a CD8+ phenotype and appeared relatively rarely in peripheral blood.

This clonotype was seen at least ten times. The antigen is unknown. It was by quantitative 5'-RACE with molecular barcodes that TCR beta libraries were made. TCRdb recomputed calls from the 5' RACE reads with MiXCR, one row per CDR3 protein. The sample contains 500,000 to 650,000 distinct CDR3 sequences, 5.3% of which appear only once. Per germline, CDR1 MNHNY and CDR2 SVGAGI (reference sequence). This CDR3 contains 12 residues. The ends were cut back, 6 bases at V and 14 bases at J, with 19 bases in the middle. The sequenced sample consisted of blood, either unsorted or a sorted T cell fraction (not recorded which). The sequence came from a male donor with ankylosing spondylitis. V usage is TRBV6-6 and J usage is TRBJ1-2; D may be TRBD1 (5 bases). CDR3 DNA sequence: TGTGCCAGCAGCCCGGGACTCCCAATGTGGACCTTC. It is translated as CASSPGLPMWTF.